Described below is a single T cell receptor (beta chain) sequence and its context. The antigen is not known. Trimming stripped 1 base from V and 2 bases from J, with 6 bases between. CDR1 is SGHAT, CDR2 FQNNGV, per germline. This CDR3 has 13 amino acids. The sample belongs to a study of OX40 agonist ivuxolimab in advanced cancers. The study, taken as a whole, reports: The CD4+ and CD8+ T cells in the blood had expanded clonally by week 6 at 0.1 to 3.0 mg/kg. Undetermined was the antigen specificity of the expanded peripheral T cells.

The data were produced by immunoSEQ multiplex PCR, yet TCRdb's version contains in-frame clones alone and is incomplete. Here the sample spans 60,000 to 75,000 clones, around 93% being singletons. This receptor was identified in an adult with an advanced solid tumor such as melanoma, head and neck, liver or kidney cancer. This rearrangement joins TRBV11-2 to TRBJ2-7; possibly TRBD2 for D (5 bases). The sequencing used CD4+ or CD8+ T cells sorted from blood, collected in a trial of the OX40 agonist ivuxolimab. The CDR3 sequence: CASSLAGAYEQYF. Here the CDR3 DNA reads TGTGCCAGCAGCTTAGCCGGGGCCTACGAGCAGTACTTC.